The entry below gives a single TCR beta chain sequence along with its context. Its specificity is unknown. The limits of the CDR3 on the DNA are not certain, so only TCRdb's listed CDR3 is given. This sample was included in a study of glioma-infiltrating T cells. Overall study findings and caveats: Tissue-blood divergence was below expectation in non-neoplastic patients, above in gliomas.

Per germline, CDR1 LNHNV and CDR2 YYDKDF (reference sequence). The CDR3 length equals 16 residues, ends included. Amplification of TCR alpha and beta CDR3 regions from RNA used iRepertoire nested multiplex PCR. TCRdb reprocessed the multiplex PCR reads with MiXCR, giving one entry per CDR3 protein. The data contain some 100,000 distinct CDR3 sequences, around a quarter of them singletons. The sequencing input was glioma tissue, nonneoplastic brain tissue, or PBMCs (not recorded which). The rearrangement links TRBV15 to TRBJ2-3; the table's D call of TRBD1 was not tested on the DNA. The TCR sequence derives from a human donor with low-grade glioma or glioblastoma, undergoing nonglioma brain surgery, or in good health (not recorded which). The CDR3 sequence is CATSRVFGRGADTQCF.